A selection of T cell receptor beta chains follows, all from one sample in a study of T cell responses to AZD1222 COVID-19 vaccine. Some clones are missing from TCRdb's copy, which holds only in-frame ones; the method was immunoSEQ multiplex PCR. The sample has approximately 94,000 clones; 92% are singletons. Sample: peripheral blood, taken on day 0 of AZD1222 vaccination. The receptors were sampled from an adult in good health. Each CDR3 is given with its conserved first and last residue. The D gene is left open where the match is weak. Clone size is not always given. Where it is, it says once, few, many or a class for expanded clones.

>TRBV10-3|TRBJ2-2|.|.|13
TGTGCCATCAGTGTACCCGCCACCGGGGAGCTGTTTTTT
CAISVPATGELFF
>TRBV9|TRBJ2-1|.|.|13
TGTGCCAGCAGCATTCCGGGACTCAATGAGCAGTTCTTC
CASSIPGLNEQFF
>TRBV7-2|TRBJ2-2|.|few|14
TGTGCCAGCACCTGGACGGCGAACACCGGGGAGCTGTTTTTT
CASTWTANTGELFF
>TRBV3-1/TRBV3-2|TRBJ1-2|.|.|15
TGTGCCAGCAGCGTCTACGGGACTTCATTGGGAGGCTACACCTTC
CASSVYGTSLGGYTF
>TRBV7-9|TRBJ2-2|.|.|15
TGTGCCAGCAGCTGGGCCCAGTGGGACACCGGGGAGCTGTTTTTT
CASSWAQWDTGELFF
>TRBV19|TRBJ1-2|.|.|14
TGTGCCAGTAGTATTGCTGGGGGATCCTATGGCTACACCTTC
CASSIAGGSYGYTF
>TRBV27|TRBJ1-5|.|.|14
TGTGCCAGCAGTTTATGGTCAGGGCTTGGGCCCCAGCATTTT
CASSLWSGLGPQHF
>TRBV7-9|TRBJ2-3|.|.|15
TGTGCCAGCAGCTTACAGGGGATCCGGACAGATACGCAGTATTTT
CASSLQGIRTDTQYF
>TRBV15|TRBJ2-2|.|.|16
TGTGCCACCAGCAGAGAGGTCCCAGGAAACACCGGGGAGCTGTTTTTT
CATSREVPGNTGELFF
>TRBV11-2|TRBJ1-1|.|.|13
TGTGCCAGCAGCTTTGGTGCCGGCACTGAAGCTTTCTTT
CASSFGAGTEAFF
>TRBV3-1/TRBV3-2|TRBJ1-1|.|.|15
TGTGCCAGCAGCCAAGGGTGGGGAGGGAGAACTGAAGCTTTCTTT
CASSQGWGGRTEAFF
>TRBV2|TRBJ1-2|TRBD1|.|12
TGTGCCAGCAAAGGGGGCGGGAATGGCTACACCTTC
CASKGGGNGYTF
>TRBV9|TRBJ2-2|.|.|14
TGTGCCAGCAGCGTAGGGAGTTACACCGGGGAGCTGTTTTTT
CASSVGSYTGELFF
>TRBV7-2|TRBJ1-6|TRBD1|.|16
TGTGCCAGCAGCGCGCATACAGGGGGCAACGGATCACCCCTCCACTTT
CASSAHTGGNGSPLHF
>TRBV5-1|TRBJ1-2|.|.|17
TGCGCCAGCAGCTTAATGACAGATTCGTCCGCTAACTATGGCTACACCTTC
CASSLMTDSSANYGYTF
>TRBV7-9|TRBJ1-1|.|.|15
TGTGCCAGCAGCCCCGGAGAGGCAAGGCGTTTGTGGGCTTTCTTT
CASSPGEARRLWAFF
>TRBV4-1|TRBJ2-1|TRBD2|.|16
TGCGCCAGCAGCCCAAAAACCGGGACTACCTTGAATGAGCAGTTCTTC
CASSPKTGTTLNEQFF
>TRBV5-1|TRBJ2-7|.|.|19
TGCGCCAGCAGCCCGACCGACTCAACCCCTCGAGATGGAGCCTACGAGCAGTACTTC
CASSPTDSTPRDGAYEQYF
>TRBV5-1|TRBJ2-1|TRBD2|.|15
TGCGCCAGCCTTCCCGCCGGGACTAGCAGCAATGAGCAGTTCTTC
CASLPAGTSSNEQFF
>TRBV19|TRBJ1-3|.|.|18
TGTGCCAGTACCCCCCTCCTTGGGACACTGTCGAGGGGAAACACCATATATTTT
CASTPLLGTLSRGNTIYF
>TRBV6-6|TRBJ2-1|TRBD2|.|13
TGTGCCAGCACCCTAGCGGGATACAATGAGCAGTTCTTC
CASTLAGYNEQFF
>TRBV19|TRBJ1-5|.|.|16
TGTGCCAGTAGTACCAGACAGTACTATAGCAATCAGCCCCAGCATTTT
CASSTRQYYSNQPQHF
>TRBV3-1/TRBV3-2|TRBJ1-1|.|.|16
TGTGCCAGCAGCCAATGGAGCGGTGCCATTGGGTCTGAAGCTTTCTTT
CASSQWSGAIGSEAFF
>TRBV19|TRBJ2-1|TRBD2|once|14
TGTGCCAGTAGTATAGATCAGGAGCGGGAGGGGCGATTCTTC
CASSIDQEREGRFF
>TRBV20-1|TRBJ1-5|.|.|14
TGCAGTGCTAGTGGTGCAGGGAGCAATCAGCCCCAGCATTTT
CSASGAGSNQPQHF
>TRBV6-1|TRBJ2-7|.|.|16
TGTGCCAGCAGTGAAAGGGGTAGGACAGAGTCTACGAAGCAGTACTTC
CASSERGRTESTKQYF
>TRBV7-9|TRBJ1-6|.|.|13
TGTGCCAGCAGCGGGACGGGGGATTCACCCCTCCACTTT
CASSGTGDSPLHF
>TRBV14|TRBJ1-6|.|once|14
TGTGCCAGCAGCCAAGACCCCCCCCGGGGGACCCTCCACTTT
CASSQDPPRGTLHF
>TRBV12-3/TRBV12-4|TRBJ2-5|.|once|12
TGTGCCAGCAGCCAGGAACATGAGACCCAGTACTTC
CASSQEHETQYF
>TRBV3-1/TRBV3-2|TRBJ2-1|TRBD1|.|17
TGTGCCAGCAGCCAAGGACAGGGGATCCACTCCTACAATGAGCAGTTCTTC
CASSQGQGIHSYNEQFF
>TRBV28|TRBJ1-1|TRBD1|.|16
TGTGCCAGCAGTACGGGACAGGGCGGAATGAACACTGAAGCTTTCTTT
CASSTGQGGMNTEAFF
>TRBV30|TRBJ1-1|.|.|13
TGTGCCTGGGAGGCAGGGATGAACACTGAAGCTTTCTTT
CAWEAGMNTEAFF
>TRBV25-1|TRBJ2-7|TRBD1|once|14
TGTGCCAGCAGTGAGCTAGGGAACAGGGGCGAGCAGTACTTC
CASSELGNRGEQYF
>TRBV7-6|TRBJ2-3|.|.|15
TGTGCCAGCAGCCAAGGGTCTTGGACCACAGATACGCAGTATTTT
CASSQGSWTTDTQYF
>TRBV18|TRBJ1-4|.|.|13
TGTGCCAGCTCACCACCGCCTAATGAAAAACTGTTTTTT
CASSPPPNEKLFF
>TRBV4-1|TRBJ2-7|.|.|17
TGCGCCAGCAGCCCCAGAATGGGGACAAGGACTAGCTACGAGCAGTACTTC
CASSPRMGTRTSYEQYF
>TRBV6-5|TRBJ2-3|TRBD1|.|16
TGTGCCAGCAGTTACTTTCAGACAGGGGGTTCAGATACGCAGTATTTT
CASSYFQTGGSDTQYF
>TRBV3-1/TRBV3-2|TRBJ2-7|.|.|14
TGTGCCAGCAGCCAAGCGGGACATCCCTACGAGCAGTACTTC
CASSQAGHPYEQYF
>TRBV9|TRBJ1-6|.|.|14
TGTGCCAGCAGCGTAAACAGGGCTGGCTCACCCCTCCACTTT
CASSVNRAGSPLHF
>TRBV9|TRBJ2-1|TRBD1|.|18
TGTGCCAGCAGCGTAGTTTCGGGGAAGGCAGGGGGCGAGTATGAGCAGTTCTTC
CASSVVSGKAGGEYEQFF
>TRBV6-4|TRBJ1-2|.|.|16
TGTGCCAGCAGTGAAACGGGACGGCCGCGGGACTATGGCTACACCTTC
CASSETGRPRDYGYTF
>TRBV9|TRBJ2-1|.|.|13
TGTGCCAGCAGCGTAGCCGCCAGGGATGAGCAGTTCTTC
CASSVAARDEQFF
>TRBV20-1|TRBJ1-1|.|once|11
TGCAGTGCCCACCGGACGGGAAAAGCTTTCTTT
CSAHRTGKAFF
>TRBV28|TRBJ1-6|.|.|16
TGTGCCAGCAGCCCAGTTCATTGGGGGAGGAATTCACCCCTCCACTTT
CASSPVHWGRNSPLHF
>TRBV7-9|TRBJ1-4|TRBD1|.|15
TGTGCCAGCAGCCACCCTCCGGGACAGGATGAAAAACTGTTTTTT
CASSHPPGQDEKLFF
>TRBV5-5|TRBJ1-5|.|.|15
TGTGCCAGCAGCTTGGGAGCGGGATTAGGTCAGCCCCAGCATTTT
CASSLGAGLGQPQHF
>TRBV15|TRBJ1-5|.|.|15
TGTGCCACCAGCAGAGGGGTGGGCGGGGTTCAGCCCCAGCATTTT
CATSRGVGGVQPQHF
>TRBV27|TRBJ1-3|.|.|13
TGTGCCAGCAGTTTGGGTTTAGGAAACACCATATATTTT
CASSLGLGNTIYF
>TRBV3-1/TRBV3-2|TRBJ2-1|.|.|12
TGTGCCAGCAGCGTGGGTCCGAGGGAGCAGTTCTTC
CASSVGPREQFF
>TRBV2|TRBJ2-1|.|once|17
TGTGCCAGCACCCTCGGAGGGGCCCCTAATCTCTACAATGAGCAGTTCTTC
CASTLGGAPNLYNEQFF
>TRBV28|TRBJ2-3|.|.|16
TGTGCCACCCAAACGGAGGGGGGCGGGTTCACAGATACGCAGTATTTT
CATQTEGGGFTDTQYF
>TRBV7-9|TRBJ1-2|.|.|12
TGTGCCAGCAGCTTAGGCTTCGGTGACTACACCTTC
CASSLGFGDYTF
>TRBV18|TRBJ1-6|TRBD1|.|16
TGTGCCAGCTCACCACCAGGGACAGCGACTTTTTCACCCCTCCACTTT
CASSPPGTATFSPLHF
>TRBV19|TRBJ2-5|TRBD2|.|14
TGTGCCAGTAGTATGTGGTCGGGGGGGGAGACCCAGTACTTC
CASSMWSGGETQYF
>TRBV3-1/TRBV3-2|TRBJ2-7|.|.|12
TGTGCCAGCAGCCAAAGCTCCTACGAGCAGTACTTC
CASSQSSYEQYF
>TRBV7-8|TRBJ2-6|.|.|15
TGTGCCAGCAGCTTAATAAACTCTGGGGCCAACGTCCTGACTTTC
CASSLINSGANVLTF
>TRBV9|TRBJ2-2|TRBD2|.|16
TGTGCCAGCAGCGTAGCGGTTGCGGGAGGGCCCGGGGAGCTGTTTTTT
CASSVAVAGGPGELFF